This TCR beta chain was captured by sequencing in a study of T cell responses to AZD1222 COVID-19 vaccine. Comment on this clone: Antigen: not known.

CDR1 is MNHEY and CDR2 is SMNVEV in the germline V gene (reference sequence). Trimming pared 5 bases from V and 3 bases from J, leaving 11 bases between. The CDR3 totals 14 residues. Study-wide points: There were repertoire samples only from the period after the peak T cell response. The sample set comprised mostly white British donors with more females, and clonal diversity was possibly underestimated.

Assay used: immunoSEQ multiplex PCR; TCRdb lists only in-frame clones, some missing. Among about 120,000 clones listed, over 75% were seen once. This rearrangement joins TRBV27 to TRBJ1-5, with unresolved D. The sample in question was peripheral blood, obtained on day 0 of AZD1222 vaccination. The sequence was obtained from an adult in good health. This CDR3 is CASSIIGHNQPQHF. CDR3 bases: TGTGCCAGCAGTATCATCGGGCACAATCAGCCCCAGCATTTT.